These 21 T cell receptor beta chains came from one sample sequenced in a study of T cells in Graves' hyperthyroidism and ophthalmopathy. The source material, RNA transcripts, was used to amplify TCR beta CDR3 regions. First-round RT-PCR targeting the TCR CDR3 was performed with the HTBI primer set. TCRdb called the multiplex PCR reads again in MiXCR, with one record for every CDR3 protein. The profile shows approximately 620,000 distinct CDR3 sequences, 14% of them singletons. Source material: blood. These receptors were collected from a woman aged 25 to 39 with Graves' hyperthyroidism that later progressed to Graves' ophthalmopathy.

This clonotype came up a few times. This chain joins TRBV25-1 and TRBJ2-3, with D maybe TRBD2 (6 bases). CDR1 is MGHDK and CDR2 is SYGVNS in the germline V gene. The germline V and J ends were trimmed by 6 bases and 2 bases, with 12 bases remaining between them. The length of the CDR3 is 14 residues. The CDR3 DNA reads TGTGCCAGCAGGGCGGGGCGGGACACAGATACGCAGTATTTT. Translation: CASRAGRDTDTQYF.

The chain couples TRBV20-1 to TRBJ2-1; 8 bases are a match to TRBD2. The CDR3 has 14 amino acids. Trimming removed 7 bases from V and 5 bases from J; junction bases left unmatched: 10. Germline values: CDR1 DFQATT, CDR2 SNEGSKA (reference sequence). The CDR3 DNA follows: TGCAGTGTGCCGGGGCTAGCGGGCGACAATGAGCAGTTCTTC. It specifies CSVPGLAGDNEQFF.

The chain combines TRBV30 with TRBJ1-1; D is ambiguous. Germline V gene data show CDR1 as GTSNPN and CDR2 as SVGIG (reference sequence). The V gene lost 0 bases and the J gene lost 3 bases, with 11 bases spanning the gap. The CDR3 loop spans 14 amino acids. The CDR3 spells CAWSVRGIDTEAFF. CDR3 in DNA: TGTGCCTGGAGTGTACGGGGTATCGACACTGAAGCTTTCTTT.

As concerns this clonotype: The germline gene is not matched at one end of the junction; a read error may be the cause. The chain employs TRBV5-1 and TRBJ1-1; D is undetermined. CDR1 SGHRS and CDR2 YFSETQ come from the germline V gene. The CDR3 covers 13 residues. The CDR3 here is CANSLAANTEAFF. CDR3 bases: TGCGCCAACAGCTTGGCCGCGAACACTGAAGCTTTCTTT.

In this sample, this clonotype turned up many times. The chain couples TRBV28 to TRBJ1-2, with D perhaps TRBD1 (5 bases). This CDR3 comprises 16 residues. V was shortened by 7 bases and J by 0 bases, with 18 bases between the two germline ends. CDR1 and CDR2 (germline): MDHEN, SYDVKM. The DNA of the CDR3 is TGTGCCAGCAACTCCGTCCGGGACGGGACTAACTATGGCTACACCTTC. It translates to CASNSVRDGTNYGYTF.

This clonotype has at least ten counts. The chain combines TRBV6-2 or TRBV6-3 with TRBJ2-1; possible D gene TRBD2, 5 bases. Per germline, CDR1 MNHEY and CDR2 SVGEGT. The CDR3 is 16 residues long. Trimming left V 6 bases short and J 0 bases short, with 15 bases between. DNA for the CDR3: TGTGCCAGCAGAGTGGGCGGGCCGAGCTCCTACAATGAGCAGTTCTTC. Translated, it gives CASRVGGPSSYNEQFF.

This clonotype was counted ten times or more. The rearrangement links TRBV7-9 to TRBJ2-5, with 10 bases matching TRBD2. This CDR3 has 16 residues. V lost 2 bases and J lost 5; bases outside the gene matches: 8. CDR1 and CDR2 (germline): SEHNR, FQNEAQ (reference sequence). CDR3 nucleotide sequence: TGTGCCAGCAGCTTAACAGCGGGAGGGATCAGGGAGACCCAGTACTTC. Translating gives CASSLTAGGIRETQYF.

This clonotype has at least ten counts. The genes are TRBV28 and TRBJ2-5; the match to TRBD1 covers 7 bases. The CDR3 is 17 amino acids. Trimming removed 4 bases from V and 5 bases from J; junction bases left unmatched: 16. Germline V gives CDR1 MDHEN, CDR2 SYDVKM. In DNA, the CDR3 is TGTGCCAGCAGTTCGCTCTCTCGAGGGGGCGCAGCGGAGACCCAGTACTTC. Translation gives CASSSLSRGGAAETQYF.

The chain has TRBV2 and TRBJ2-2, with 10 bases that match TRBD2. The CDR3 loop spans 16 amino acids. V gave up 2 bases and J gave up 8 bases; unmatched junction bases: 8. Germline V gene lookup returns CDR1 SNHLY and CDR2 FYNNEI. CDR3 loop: CASSEQLAGVGGELFF. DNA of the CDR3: TGTGCCAGCAGTGAACAGCTAGCGGGAGTAGGAGGGGAGCTGTTTTTT.

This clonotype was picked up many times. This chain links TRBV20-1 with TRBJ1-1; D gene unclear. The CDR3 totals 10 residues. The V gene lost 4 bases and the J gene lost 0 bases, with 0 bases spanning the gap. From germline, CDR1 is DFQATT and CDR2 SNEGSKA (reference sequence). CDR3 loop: CSAMNTEAFF. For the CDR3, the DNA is TGCAGTGCTATGAACACTGAAGCTTTCTTT.

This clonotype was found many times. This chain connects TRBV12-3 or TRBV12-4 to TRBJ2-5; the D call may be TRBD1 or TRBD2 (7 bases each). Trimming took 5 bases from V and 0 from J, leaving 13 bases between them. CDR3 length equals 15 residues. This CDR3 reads CASSRQGGDQETQYF. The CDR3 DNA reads TGTGCCAGCAGTCGACAGGGAGGGGACCAAGAGACCCAGTACTTC.

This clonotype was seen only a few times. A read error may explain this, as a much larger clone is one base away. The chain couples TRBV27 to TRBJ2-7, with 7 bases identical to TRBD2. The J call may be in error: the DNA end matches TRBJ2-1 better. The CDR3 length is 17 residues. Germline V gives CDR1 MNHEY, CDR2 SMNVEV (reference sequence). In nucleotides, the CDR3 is TGTGCCAGCAGTTTATTGGCTGGGGGGGGAAGCTCCTACGAGCAGTTCTTC. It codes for CASSLLAGGGSSYEQFF.

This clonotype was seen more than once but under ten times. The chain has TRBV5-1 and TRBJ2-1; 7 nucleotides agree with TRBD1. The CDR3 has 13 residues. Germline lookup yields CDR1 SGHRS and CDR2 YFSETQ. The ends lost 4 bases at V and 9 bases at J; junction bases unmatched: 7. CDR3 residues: CASSADRVREQFF. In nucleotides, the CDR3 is TGCGCCAGCAGCGCCGACAGGGTACGTGAGCAGTTCTTC.

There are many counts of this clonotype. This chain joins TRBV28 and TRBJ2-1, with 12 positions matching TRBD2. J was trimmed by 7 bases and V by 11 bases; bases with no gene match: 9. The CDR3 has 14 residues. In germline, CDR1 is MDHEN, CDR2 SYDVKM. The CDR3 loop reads CAGPPGTSGNEQFF. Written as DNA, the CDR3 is TGTGCCGGCCCGCCGGGGACTAGCGGGAATGAGCAGTTCTTC.

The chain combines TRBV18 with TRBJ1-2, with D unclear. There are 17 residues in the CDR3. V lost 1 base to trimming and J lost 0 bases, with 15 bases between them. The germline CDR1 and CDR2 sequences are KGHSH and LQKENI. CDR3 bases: TGTGCCAGCTCACCACGCATAACAGACCAAGCTAACTATGGCTACACCTTC. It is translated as CASSPRITDQANYGYTF.

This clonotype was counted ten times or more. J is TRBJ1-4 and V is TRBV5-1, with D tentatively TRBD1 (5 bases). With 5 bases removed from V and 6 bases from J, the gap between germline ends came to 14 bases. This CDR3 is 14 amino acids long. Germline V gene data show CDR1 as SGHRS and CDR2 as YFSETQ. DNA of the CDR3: TGCGCCAGCAGTTCACAGGCGGAGGATGAAAAACTGTTTTTT. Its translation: CASSSQAEDEKLFF.

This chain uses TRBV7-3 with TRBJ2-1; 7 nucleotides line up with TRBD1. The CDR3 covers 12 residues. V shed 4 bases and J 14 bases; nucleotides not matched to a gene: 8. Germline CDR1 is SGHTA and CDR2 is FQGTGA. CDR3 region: CASSSDRQGKFF. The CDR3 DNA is TGTGCCAGCAGCTCCGACCGACAGGGCAAGTTCTTC.

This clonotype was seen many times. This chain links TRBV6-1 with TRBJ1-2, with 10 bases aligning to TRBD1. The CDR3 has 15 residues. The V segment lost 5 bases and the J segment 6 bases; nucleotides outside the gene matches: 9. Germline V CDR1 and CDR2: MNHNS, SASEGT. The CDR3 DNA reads TGTGCCAGCAGTCCAGACGGGGACAGGGGAGATGGCTACACCTTC. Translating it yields CASSPDGDRGDGYTF.

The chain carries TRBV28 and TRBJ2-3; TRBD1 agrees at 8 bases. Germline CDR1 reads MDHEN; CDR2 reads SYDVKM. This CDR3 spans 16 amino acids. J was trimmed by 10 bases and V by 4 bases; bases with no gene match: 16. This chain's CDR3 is CASSSTGTGRLRAQYF. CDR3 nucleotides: TGTGCCAGCAGTTCGACGGGGACAGGCCGCCTTAGGGCGCAGTATTTT.

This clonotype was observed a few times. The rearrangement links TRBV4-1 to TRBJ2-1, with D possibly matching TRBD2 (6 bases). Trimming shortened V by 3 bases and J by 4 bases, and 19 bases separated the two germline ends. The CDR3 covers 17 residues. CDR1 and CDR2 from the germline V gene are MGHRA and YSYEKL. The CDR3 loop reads CASSQGRAGTHYNEQFF. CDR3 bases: TGCGCCAGCAGCCAGGGTCGGGCCGGGACTCATTACAATGAGCAGTTCTTC.

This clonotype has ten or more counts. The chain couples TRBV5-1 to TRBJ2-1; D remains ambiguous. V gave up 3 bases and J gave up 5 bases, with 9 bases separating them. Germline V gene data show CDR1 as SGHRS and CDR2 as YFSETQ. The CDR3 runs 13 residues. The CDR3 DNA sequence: TGCGCCAGCAGCTACCGGACGGACAATGAGCAGTTCTTC. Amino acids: CASSYRTDNEQFF.